Each of the 20 T cell receptor beta chains below was sequenced from the same sample in a study of blood T cell repertoires in COVID-19. The table came from immunoSEQ multiplex PCR; TCRdb's copy has only in-frame clones and leaves some out. Altogether tens of thousands of clones are present, approximately 80% being singletons, with the ten largest covering 5.3%. Sequencing used peripheral blood. The receptor set was obtained from a man aged 70 or older with acute or convalescent COVID-19.

The rearrangement uses TRBV9 and TRBJ2-1; TRBD2 might be the D (5 bases). This CDR3 comprises 11 residues. Per germline, CDR1 SGDLS and CDR2 YYNGEE. V lost 0 bases and J lost 10, with 5 bases in between. This CDR3 is CASSVGEEQFF. CDR3 coding DNA: TGTGCCAGCAGCGTAGGGGAGGAGCAGTTCTTC.

The V call is TRBV6-1, the J call TRBJ2-5; TRBD2 matches 7 bases. Trimming took 1 base from V and 4 from J; bases not matched to a gene: 3. This CDR3 contains 14 residues. The germline gives CDR1 MNHNS, CDR2 SASEGT. CDR3: CASSEEPGGETQYF. The CDR3 nucleotides are TGTGCCAGCAGTGAAGAACCGGGAGGAGAGACCCAGTACTTC.

This clone was seen only a few times. The J gene is TRBJ1-1, the V gene TRBV2, with 7 bases fitting TRBD1. The CDR3 is 14 amino acids. The junction had 7 bases not matched to a gene; V was cut back by 4 bases and J by 5 bases. Germline CDR1 is SNHLY and CDR2 is FYNNEI. CDR3 protein: CASSAMTGRTEAFF. CDR3 in DNA: TGTGCCAGCAGTGCCATGACAGGGAGGACTGAAGCTTTCTTT.

The gene calls are TRBV3-1 (or the pseudogene TRBV3-2) and TRBJ1-5; D call uncertain. Between the trimmed V and J ends, which lost 4 bases and 2 bases, there was a span of 6 bases. The CDR3 runs to 13 residues. Germline CDR1 LGHDT, CDR2 YNNKEL (reference sequence). The CDR3 sequence is CASSPPGNQPQHF. In DNA form, the CDR3 reads TGTGCCAGCAGCCCCCCCGGCAATCAGCCCCAGCATTTT.

The genes are TRBV5-1 and TRBJ1-6; D uncertain. V was cut by 6 bases and J by 8 bases, with 15 bases left in between. From germline, CDR1 is SGHRS and CDR2 YFSETQ. The CDR3 contains 14 residues. CDR3 region: CASTPGAVDSPLHF. The CDR3 DNA sequence: TGCGCCAGCACCCCGGGTGCCGTAGATTCACCCCTCCACTTT.

This clone has only one observation. The gene calls are TRBV5-1 and TRBJ2-3; the D gene is possibly TRBD2 (6 bases). V was clipped by 0 bases and J by 5 bases, with 22 bases between them. Germline loops: CDR1 SGHRS, CDR2 YFSETQ. The CDR3 runs 18 residues. CDR3 protein: CASSLALGGSGLGDTQYF. The CDR3 nucleotides read TGCGCCAGCAGCTTGGCCCTCGGAGGCAGCGGGCTAGGAGATACGCAGTATTTT.

This sequence joins TRBV24-1 and TRBJ2-3, with 12 positions matching TRBD2. Per germline, CDR1 KGHDR and CDR2 SFDVKD. The junction had 3 bases not matched to a gene; V was cut back by 3 bases and J by 3 bases. The CDR3 sequence is 16 residues long. The CDR3 loop is CATSDPSGGDTDTQYF. The CDR3 DNA reads TGTGCCACCAGTGATCCTAGCGGGGGGGATACAGATACGCAGTATTTT.

This clone was seen only once. CDR3 in DNA: TGTGCCAGCAGCCGGACTAGCGGGGGGAGCTCCTACGAGCAGTACTTC. This sequence encodes CASSRTSGGSSYEQYF. This sequence joins TRBV3-1 (or the pseudogene TRBV3-2) and TRBJ2-7; 14 bases agree with TRBD2. Germline V gene sequence: CDR1 LGHDT, CDR2 YNNKEL (reference sequence). The CDR3 consists of 16 residues. J was trimmed by 0 bases and V by 4 bases; bases with no gene match: 2.

The chain joins TRBV7-8 to TRBJ2-5; 7 bases line up with TRBD1. The CDR3 is 19 amino acids. Germline-derived CDR1 and CDR2 are SGHVS and FQNEAQ. Unmatched junction bases numbered 17, after V lost 2 bases and J lost 2 bases. The DNA of the CDR3 is TGTGCCAGCAGCTTACCTAGGGGGCGTCGGGCCTCTCAACAAGAGACCCAGTACTTC. It codes for CASSLPRGRRASQQETQYF.

This sequence joins TRBV19 and TRBJ1-1, with a weak D call TRBD1 (6 bases). The CDR3 totals 13 residues. CDR1 and CDR2 (germline): LNHDA, SQIVND (reference sequence). V was pared by 11 bases and J by 1 base, with 14 bases between. CDR3 sequence: CASLGQRNTEAFF. The DNA of the CDR3 is TGTGCCTCGCTCGGACAGCGGAACACTGAAGCTTTCTTT.

This chain uses TRBV7-8 with TRBJ2-1; 11 nucleotides agree with TRBD1. V shed 5 bases and J 7 bases; nucleotides not matched to a gene: 4. CDR3 size: 14 residues. Germline values: CDR1 SGHVS, CDR2 FQNEAQ. CDR3 loop: CASSQRDRGNEQFF. CDR3 DNA sequence: TGTGCCAGCAGCCAAAGGGACAGGGGGAATGAGCAGTTCTTC.

V and J are TRBV18 and TRBJ2-4; the D gene is possibly TRBD1 (5 bases). The CDR3 sequence is 13 residues long. The V end was cut by 1 base, the J end by 8 bases, with 9 bases between. The germline V gene encodes CDR1 KGHSH and CDR2 LQKENI. The CDR3 loop is CASSPQGLDIQYF. The CDR3 coding sequence is TGTGCCAGCTCACCACAGGGGTTGGACATTCAGTACTTC. The variable domain in full, with the rest retrieved from reference TRBV18 and TRBJ2-4, is NAGVMQNPRHLVRRRGQEARLRCSPMKGHSHVYWYRQLPEEGLKFMVYLQKENIIDESGMPKERFSAEFPKEGPSILRIQQVVRGDSAAYFCASSPQGLDIQYFGAGTRLSVL.

The rearrangement links TRBV24-1 to TRBJ2-2, with D uncertain. The CDR3 covers 13 residues. The V and J ends lost 2 bases and 3 bases respectively, with 3 bases between them. CDR1 and CDR2 (germline): KGHDR, SFDVKD. This CDR3 reads CATSDSDTGELFF. The CDR3 nucleotides are TGTGCCACCAGTGATTCGGACACCGGGGAGCTGTTTTTT.

This chain joins TRBV25-1 and TRBJ2-1, with D perhaps TRBD2 (7 bases). The V gene's germline CDR1 is MGHDK and CDR2 SYGVNS. The CDR3 totals 14 residues. V lost 1 base to trimming and J lost 9 bases, with 13 bases between them. In DNA, the CDR3 is TGTGCCAGCAGTGAATTTCGGGGGGCCGGTGAGCAGTTCTTC. Protein product: CASSEFRGAGEQFF.

The chain links TRBV5-1 to TRBJ2-5; a weak D match, TRBD1 (6 bases). Germline CDR1 and CDR2: SGHRS and YFSETQ. V lost 6 bases and J 2 bases, leaving 11 bases between the germline ends. This CDR3 is 13 amino acids long. This chain's CDR3 is CASNRDTQETQYF. The CDR3 DNA reads TGCGCCAGCAACAGGGATACACAAGAGACCCAGTACTTC.

This chain links TRBV2 with TRBJ2-4; 14 bases line up with TRBD2. V shed 6 bases, J shed 5 bases, and the junction held 21 bases outside the gene matches. This CDR3 comprises 21 residues. In germline, CDR1 is SNHLY, CDR2 FYNNEI. Here the CDR3 reads CASSHQETGRTSGGQQNIQYF. CDR3 DNA sequence: TGTGCCAGCAGCCACCAGGAAACAGGGCGGACTAGCGGGGGGCAACAAAACATTCAGTACTTC.

This sequence joins TRBV27 and TRBJ2-3; TRBD2 is a possible D gene (6 bases). V was clipped by 6 bases and J by 2 bases, with 6 bases between them. CDR1 is MNHEY, CDR2 SMNVEV, per germline (reference sequence). This CDR3 comprises 12 residues. CDR3 coding DNA: TGTGCCAGCAGGGACTACACAGATACGCAGTATTTT. The encoded protein is CASRDYTDTQYF.

Comment on this clone: At one boundary the junction diverges from the germline segment, which might be a read error. The chain couples TRBV20-1 to TRBJ2-7; TRBD1 aligns across 11 bases. The germline V gene encodes CDR1 DFQATT and CDR2 SNEGSKA (reference sequence). This CDR3 contains 11 residues. The CDR3 loop is CSAREGQGAIF. The CDR3 coding sequence is TGCAGTGCTAGAGAAGGACAGGGGGCCATATTC.

The gene calls are TRBV5-6 and TRBJ2-7; 13 nucleotides align to TRBD2. Unmatched junction bases numbered 6, after V lost 0 bases and J lost 0 bases. CDR1 SGHDT and CDR2 YYEEEE come from the germline V gene. The CDR3 is made up of 18 amino acids. CDR3 sequence reads: CASSLGLAGGFFSYEQYF. The CDR3 DNA follows: TGTGCCAGCAGCTTGGGACTAGCGGGGGGATTCTTCTCCTACGAGCAGTACTTC.

This clone appeared a few times. The chain recombines TRBV10-3 with TRBJ1-1, with a possible D match to TRBD1 (5 bases). The CDR3 contains 14 residues. Looked up from germline, CDR1 is ENHRY and CDR2 is SYGVKD. V was clipped by 6 bases and J by 4 bases, with 15 bases between them. CDR3 loop: CAISRQSLATEAFF. CDR3 DNA: TGTGCCATCAGCCGACAGAGCCTCGCCACTGAAGCTTTCTTT.